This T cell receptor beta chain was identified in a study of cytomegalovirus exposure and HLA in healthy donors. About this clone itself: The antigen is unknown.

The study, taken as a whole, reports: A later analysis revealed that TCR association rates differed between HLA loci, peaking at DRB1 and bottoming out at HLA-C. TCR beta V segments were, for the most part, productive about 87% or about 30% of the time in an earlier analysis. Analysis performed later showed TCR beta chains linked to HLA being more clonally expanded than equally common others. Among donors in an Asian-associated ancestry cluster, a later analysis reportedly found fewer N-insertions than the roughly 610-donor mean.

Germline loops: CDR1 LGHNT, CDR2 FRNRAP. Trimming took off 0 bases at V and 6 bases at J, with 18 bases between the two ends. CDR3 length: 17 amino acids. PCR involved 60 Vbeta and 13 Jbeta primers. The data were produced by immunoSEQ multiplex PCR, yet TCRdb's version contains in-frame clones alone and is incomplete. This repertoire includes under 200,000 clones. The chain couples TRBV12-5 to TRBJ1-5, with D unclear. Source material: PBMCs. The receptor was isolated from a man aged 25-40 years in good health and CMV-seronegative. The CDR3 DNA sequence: TGTGCTAGTGGTTTGGTAAGGACGGCCGGGGTCCGTCAGCCCCAGCATTTT. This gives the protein CASGLVRTAGVRQPQHF.